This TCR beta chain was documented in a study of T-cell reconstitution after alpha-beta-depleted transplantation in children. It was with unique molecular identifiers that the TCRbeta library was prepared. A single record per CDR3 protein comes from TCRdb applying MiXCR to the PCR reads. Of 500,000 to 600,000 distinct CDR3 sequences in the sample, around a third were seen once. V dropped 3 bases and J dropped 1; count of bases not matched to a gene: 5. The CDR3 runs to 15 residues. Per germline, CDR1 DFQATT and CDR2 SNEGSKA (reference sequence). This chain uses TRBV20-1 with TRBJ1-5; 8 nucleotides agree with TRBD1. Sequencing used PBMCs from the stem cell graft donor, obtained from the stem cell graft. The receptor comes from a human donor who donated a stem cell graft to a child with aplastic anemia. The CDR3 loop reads CSARDRAGSNQPQHF. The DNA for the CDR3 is TGCAGTGCTAGGGACAGGGCTGGGAGCAATCAGCCCCAGCATTTT.